Listed below are T cell receptor beta chains from one sample, sequenced in a study of blood T cell repertoires in COVID-19. Some clones are missing from TCRdb's copy, which holds only in-frame ones; the method was immunoSEQ multiplex PCR. Here the sample spans roughly 250,000 clones, about 81% being singletons. The sequenced sample consisted of peripheral blood. The receptors shown here come from a woman between 55 and 75 years old with active or convalescent COVID-19. CDR3s include the opening cysteine and the closing phenylalanine or tryptophan. Each record gives: J gene, D gene, V gene, clone size, CDR3 protein, CDR3 DNA. The D gene is left open where the match is weak. Clone size is not always given. Where it is, it says once, few, many or a class for expanded clones.

>TRBJ1-5|TRBD1|TRBV4-1|few
CASSKTGVGNQPQHF
TGCGCCAGCAGCAAAACAGGGGTAGGCAATCAGCCCCAGCATTTT
>TRBJ2-5|NA|TRBV6-5|NA
CASSLGGPQETQYF
TGTGCCAGCAGCCTGGGAGGTCCCCAAGAGACCCAGTACTTC
>TRBJ2-1|TRBD2|TRBV6-5|NA
CASSYSRLAHVKEQFF
TGTGCCAGCAGTTACTCACGACTAGCTCACGTCAAGGAGCAGTTCTTC
>TRBJ1-2|NA|TRBV30|once
CAGVEGLYGYTF
TGTGCCGGGGTGGAGGGACTCTATGGCTACACCTTC
>TRBJ2-3|NA|TRBV3-1/TRBV3-2|NA
CASSQEGARDTQYF
TGTGCCAGCAGCCAAGAAGGGGCCCGAGATACGCAGTATTTT
>TRBJ2-2|TRBD1|TRBV30|few
CAWSRGQGAAGELFF
TGTGCCTGGAGTCGGGGGCAGGGGGCGGCCGGGGAGCTGTTTTTT
>TRBJ1-2|NA|TRBV3-1/TRBV3-2|NA
CASSQGTGIGAAYGYTF
TGTGCCAGCAGCCAAGGCACAGGGATTGGGGCTGCCTATGGCTACACCTTC
>TRBJ1-1|NA|TRBV18|NA
CASVRQLRNTEAFF
TGTGCCAGCGTCAGACAGCTGAGGAACACTGAAGCTTTCTTT
>TRBJ1-1|TRBD1|TRBV10-3|NA
CAITRTGETEAFF
TGTGCCATCACTCGGACAGGGGAAACTGAAGCTTTCTTT
>TRBJ2-3|TRBD2|TRBV5-4|NA
CASSLTSGGSLDTQYF
TGTGCCAGCAGCTTGACTAGCGGGGGAAGCTTAGATACGCAGTATTTT
>TRBJ2-2|TRBD2|TRBV9|NA
CASKPGLAGGNTGELFF
TGTGCCAGCAAACCAGGACTAGCGGGGGGGAACACCGGGGAGCTGTTTTTT
>TRBJ1-2|NA|TRBV7-6|many
CASSSLRGGRGGGYTF
TGTGCCAGCAGCAGCTTAAGGGGGGGCCGCGGAGGCGGCTACACCTTC
>TRBJ2-1|TRBD2|TRBV7-9|NA
CASSPGLAGGNEQFF
TGTGCCAGCAGCCCGGGACTAGCGGGGGGGAATGAGCAGTTCTTC
>TRBJ2-5|NA|TRBV2|few
CASTAGQETQYF
TGTGCCAGCACGGCGGGGCAAGAGACCCAGTACTTC
>TRBJ1-3|NA|TRBV7-2|NA
CASSLRGNGNTIYF
TGTGCCAGCAGCTTAAGAGGGAATGGAAACACCATATATTTT
>TRBJ1-2|NA|TRBV18|NA
CASSPAAQGTNGYTF
TGTGCCAGCTCACCTGCGGCACAGGGTACCAATGGCTACACCTTC
>TRBJ1-2|NA|TRBV6-5|once
CASSSVANYGYTF
TGTGCCAGCAGTTCGGTTGCCAACTATGGCTACACCTTC
>TRBJ1-1|NA|TRBV6-2/TRBV6-3|NA
CASSSILTGRNTEAFF
TGTGCCAGCAGTTCCATACTAACAGGGAGGAACACTGAAGCTTTCTTT
>TRBJ1-1|NA|TRBV27|NA
CASSSEGGVNTEAFF
TGTGCCAGCAGTTCCGAGGGGGGGGTTAACACTGAAGCTTTCTTT
>TRBJ1-2|NA|TRBV28|NA
CASSTLGGLYGYTF
TGTGCCAGCAGTACCCTGGGGGGGCTCTATGGCTACACCTTC
>TRBJ2-1|TRBD1|TRBV5-1|NA
CASSSLGQGSYNEQFF
TGCGCCAGCAGCTCGTTGGGACAGGGATCCTACAATGAGCAGTTCTTC
>TRBJ1-5|NA|TRBV4-1|NA
CASSQDQGLGPQHF
TGCGCCAGCAGCCAAGACCAGGGGTTAGGGCCCCAGCATTTT
>TRBJ1-4|TRBD1|TRBV6-5|NA
CASSPDRGVNEKLFF
TGTGCCAGCAGCCCGGACAGGGGGGTTAATGAAAAACTGTTTTTT
>TRBJ2-1|TRBD2|TRBV19|NA
CASRPIAGGYNEQFF
TGTGCCAGTAGGCCTATAGCGGGGGGTTACAATGAGCAGTTCTTC
>TRBJ2-7|NA|TRBV7-8|NA
CASSPLNGDYEQYF
TGTGCCAGCAGCCCTCTGAATGGAGACTACGAGCAGTACTTC
>TRBJ1-4|TRBD1|TRBV6-5|NA
CASSPRTGGNEKLFF
TGTGCCAGCAGTCCCCGGACAGGGGGCAATGAAAAACTGTTTTTT
>TRBJ2-1|NA|TRBV7-8|NA
CASSLGGGLYNEQFF
TGTGCCAGCTCTTTGGGGGGGGGCCTTTACAATGAGCAGTTCTTC
>TRBJ1-5|TRBD1|TRBV19|NA
CASSIGQGSSNQPQHF
TGTGCCAGTAGTATAGGACAGGGTTCTAGCAATCAGCCCCAGCATTTT
>TRBJ1-5|TRBD1|TRBV4-2|once
CASSREQGNQPQHF
TGTGCCAGCAGCCGTGAACAGGGGAATCAGCCCCAGCATTTT
>TRBJ1-1|NA|TRBV30|NA
CACLRQVNTEAFF
TGTGCCTGCCTACGACAGGTGAACACTGAAGCTTTCTTT
>TRBJ1-2|TRBD1|TRBV19|NA
CASSPPDRRGYTF
TGTGCCAGTAGTCCCCCGGACAGGCGTGGCTACACCTTC
>TRBJ1-2|TRBD1|TRBV2|NA
CASTGQGSSYGYTF
TGTGCCAGCACCGGACAGGGAAGCTCATATGGCTACACCTTC
>TRBJ2-3|TRBD1|TRBV12-5|NA
CASGRQGDTQYF
TGTGCTAGTGGTAGACAGGGGGATACGCAGTATTTT
>TRBJ1-2|NA|TRBV2|NA
CASSDGNHYGYTF
TGTGCCAGCAGTGACGGGAATCACTATGGCTACACCTTC
>TRBJ2-1|NA|TRBV10-1|NA
CASWTVRGSHNEQFF
TGCGCCAGCTGGACCGTCCGTGGGAGCCACAATGAGCAGTTCTTC
>TRBJ2-1|NA|TRBV21-1|NA
CASSLRGGRGCSYNEQFF
TGTGCCAGCAGCCTTAGAGGGGGCAGGGGCTGTTCCTACAATGAGCAGTTCTTC
>TRBJ1-1|NA|TRBV18|NA
CASSPPRDGGTEAFF
TGTGCCAGCTCACCACCGAGGGACGGGGGCACTGAAGCTTTCTTT
>TRBJ2-7|NA|TRBV6-6|NA
CASSWTSQGEQYF
TGTGCCAGCAGTTGGACATCCCAGGGGGAGCAGTACTTC
>TRBJ2-7|TRBD1|TRBV10-3|NA
CAISEQGDEQYF
TGTGCCATCAGTGAACAGGGGGACGAGCAGTACTTC
>TRBJ1-2|TRBD1|TRBV6-4|few
CASSFSGTGYYGYTF
TGTGCCAGCAGTTTCTCCGGGACAGGGTACTATGGCTACACCTTC
>TRBJ1-1|TRBD1|TRBV30|NA
CAWTTGAWNTEAFF
TGTGCCTGGACTACAGGGGCATGGAACACTGAAGCTTTCTTT
>TRBJ1-1|TRBD1|TRBV19|NA
CASSRTGGNTEAFF
TGTGCCAGTAGCCGGACAGGGGGGAACACTGAAGCTTTCTTT
>TRBJ1-6|TRBD1|TRBV10-3|once
CAISESGGLGNSPLHF
TGTGCCATCAGTGAATCAGGGGGGTTAGGTAATTCACCCCTCCACTTT
>TRBJ1-4|NA|TRBV2|NA
CASRSQGATNEKLFF
TGTGCCAGCAGGTCTCAGGGTGCAACTAATGAAAAACTGTTTTTT
>TRBJ1-3|NA|TRBV4-3|NA
CASSQRSSSDVSGNTIYF
TGCGCCAGCAGCCAACGATCTTCCAGCGATGTCTCTGGAAACACCATATATTTT
>TRBJ2-2|NA|TRBV2|NA
CARSLNTGELFF
TGTGCCCGGTCCCTGAACACCGGGGAGCTGTTTTTT
>TRBJ1-5|TRBD1|TRBV19|NA
CASSTLAGGDQPQHF
TGTGCCAGTAGTACCCTGGCAGGGGGCGATCAGCCCCAGCATTTT
>TRBJ2-7|NA|TRBV12-3/TRBV12-4|NA
CASSGGAYEQYF
TGTGCCAGCAGCGGGGGAGCCTACGAGCAGTACTTC
>TRBJ2-7|TRBD2|TRBV30|NA
CAGSSSGGSYEQYF
TGTGCCGGGTCTTCTAGCGGGGGCTCCTACGAGCAGTACTTC
>TRBJ2-2|NA|TRBV27|NA
CASSFAGRWTGELFF
TGTGCCAGCAGTTTCGCAGGGCGGTGGACCGGGGAGCTGTTTTTT